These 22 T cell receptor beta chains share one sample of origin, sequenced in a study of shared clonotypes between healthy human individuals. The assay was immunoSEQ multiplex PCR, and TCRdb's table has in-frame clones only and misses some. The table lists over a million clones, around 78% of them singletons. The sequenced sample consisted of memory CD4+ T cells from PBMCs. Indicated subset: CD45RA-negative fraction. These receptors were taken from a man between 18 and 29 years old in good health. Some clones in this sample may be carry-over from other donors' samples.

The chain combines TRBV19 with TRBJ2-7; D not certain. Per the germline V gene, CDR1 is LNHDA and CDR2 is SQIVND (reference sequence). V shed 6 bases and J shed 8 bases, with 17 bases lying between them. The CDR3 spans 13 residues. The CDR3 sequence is CASSPLGSRQQYF. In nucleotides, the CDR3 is TGTGCCAGTAGCCCGTTGGGCAGTCGACAGCAGTACTTC.

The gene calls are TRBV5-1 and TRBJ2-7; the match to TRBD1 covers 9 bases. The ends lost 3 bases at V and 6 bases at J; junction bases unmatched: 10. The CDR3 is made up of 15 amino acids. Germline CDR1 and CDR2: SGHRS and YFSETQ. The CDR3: CASSWGTGSTGEQYF. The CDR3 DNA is TGCGCCAGCAGCTGGGGGACAGGGTCAACGGGCGAGCAGTACTTC.

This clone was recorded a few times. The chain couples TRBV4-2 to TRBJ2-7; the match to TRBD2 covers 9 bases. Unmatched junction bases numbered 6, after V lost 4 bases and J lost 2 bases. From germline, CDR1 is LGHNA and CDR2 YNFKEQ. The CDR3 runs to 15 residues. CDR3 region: CASSPSTSGPYEQYF. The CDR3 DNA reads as TGTGCCAGCAGCCCCTCGACTAGCGGCCCCTACGAGCAGTACTTC.

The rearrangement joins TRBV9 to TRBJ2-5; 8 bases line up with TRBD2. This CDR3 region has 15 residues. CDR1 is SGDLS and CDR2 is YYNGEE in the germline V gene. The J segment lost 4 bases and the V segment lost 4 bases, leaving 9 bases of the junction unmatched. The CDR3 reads CASSPGAGGAETQYF. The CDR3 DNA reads TGTGCCAGCAGCCCCGGGGCGGGGGGTGCAGAGACCCAGTACTTC.

This CDR3 is CASSPEGAETQYF. CDR3 DNA: TGTGCCAGCAGCCCCGAGGGAGCGGAGACCCAGTACTTC. The rearrangement joins TRBV7-3 to TRBJ2-5; possibly TRBD2 for D (5 bases). Trimming removed 5 bases from V and 5 bases from J, with 12 bases in between. Germline CDR1 is SGHTA and CDR2 is FQGTGA. This CDR3 has 13 residues.

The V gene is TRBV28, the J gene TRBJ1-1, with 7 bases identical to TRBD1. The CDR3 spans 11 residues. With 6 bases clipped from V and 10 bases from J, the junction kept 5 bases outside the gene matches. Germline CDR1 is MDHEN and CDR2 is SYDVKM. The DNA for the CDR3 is TGTGCCAGCAGCCGACAGGGAGGAGCTTTCTTT. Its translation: CASSRQGGAFF.

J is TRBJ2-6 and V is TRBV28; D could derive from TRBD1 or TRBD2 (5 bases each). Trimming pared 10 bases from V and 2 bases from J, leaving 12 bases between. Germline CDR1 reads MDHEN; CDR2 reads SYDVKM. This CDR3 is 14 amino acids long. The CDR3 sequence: CATMGRAGANVLTF. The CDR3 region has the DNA TGTGCCACCATGGGGCGGGCTGGGGCCAACGTCCTGACTTTC.

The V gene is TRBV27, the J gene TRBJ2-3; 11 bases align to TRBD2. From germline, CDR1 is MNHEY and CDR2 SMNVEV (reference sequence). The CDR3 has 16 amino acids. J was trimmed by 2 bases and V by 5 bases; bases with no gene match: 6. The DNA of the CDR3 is TGTGCCAGCAGTCCTACTAGCGGGGGACTCACAGATACGCAGTATTTT. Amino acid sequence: CASSPTSGGLTDTQYF.

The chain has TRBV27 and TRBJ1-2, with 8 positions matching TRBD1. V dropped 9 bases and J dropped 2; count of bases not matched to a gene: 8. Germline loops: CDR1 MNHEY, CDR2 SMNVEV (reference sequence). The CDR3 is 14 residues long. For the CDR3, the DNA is TGTGCCAGGACGACAGGGGAAGGAAACTATGGCTACACCTTC. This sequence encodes CARTTGEGNYGYTF.

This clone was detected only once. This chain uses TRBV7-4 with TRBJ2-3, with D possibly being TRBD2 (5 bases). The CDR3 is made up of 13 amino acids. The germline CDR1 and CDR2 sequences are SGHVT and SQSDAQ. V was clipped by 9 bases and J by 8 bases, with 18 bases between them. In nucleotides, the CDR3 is TGTGCCAGAGAAGCGGAACTCAGGCGTACGCAGTATTTT. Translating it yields CAREAELRRTQYF.

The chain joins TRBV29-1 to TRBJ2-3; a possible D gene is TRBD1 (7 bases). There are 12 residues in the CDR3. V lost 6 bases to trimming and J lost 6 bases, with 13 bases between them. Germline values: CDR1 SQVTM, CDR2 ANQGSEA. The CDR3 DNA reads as TGCAGCGTAGCCTCAGGGGGGGATACGCAGTATTTT. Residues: CSVASGGDTQYF.

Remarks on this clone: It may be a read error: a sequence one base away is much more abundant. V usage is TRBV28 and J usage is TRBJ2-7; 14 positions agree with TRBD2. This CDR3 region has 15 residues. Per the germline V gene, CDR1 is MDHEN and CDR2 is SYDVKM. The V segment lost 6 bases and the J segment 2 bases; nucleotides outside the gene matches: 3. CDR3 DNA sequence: TGTGCCAGCAGCCGACTAGCGGGAGGGCCCTACGAGCAGTACTTC. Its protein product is CASSRLAGGPYEQYF.

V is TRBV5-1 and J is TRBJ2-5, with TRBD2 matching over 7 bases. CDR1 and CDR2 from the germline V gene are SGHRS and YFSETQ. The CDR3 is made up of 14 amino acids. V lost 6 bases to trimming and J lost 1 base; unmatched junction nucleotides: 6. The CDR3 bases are TGCGCCAGCACCCTAACGGGGGGCCAAGAGACCCAGTACTTC. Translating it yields CASTLTGGQETQYF.

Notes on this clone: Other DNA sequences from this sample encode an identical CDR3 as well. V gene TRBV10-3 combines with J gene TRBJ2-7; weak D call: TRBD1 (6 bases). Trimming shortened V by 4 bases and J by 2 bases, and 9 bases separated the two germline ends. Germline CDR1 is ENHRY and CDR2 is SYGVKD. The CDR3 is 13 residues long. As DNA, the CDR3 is TGTGCCATCAGTGGGCAGGGGCCCTACGAGCAGTACTTC. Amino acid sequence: CAISGQGPYEQYF.

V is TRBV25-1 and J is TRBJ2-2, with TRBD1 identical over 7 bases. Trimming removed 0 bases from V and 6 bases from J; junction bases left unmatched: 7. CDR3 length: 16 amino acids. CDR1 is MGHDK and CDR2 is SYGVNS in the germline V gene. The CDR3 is CASSEYVQGVAGELFF. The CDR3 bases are TGTGCCAGCAGTGAATATGTTCAGGGGGTCGCCGGGGAGCTGTTTTTT.

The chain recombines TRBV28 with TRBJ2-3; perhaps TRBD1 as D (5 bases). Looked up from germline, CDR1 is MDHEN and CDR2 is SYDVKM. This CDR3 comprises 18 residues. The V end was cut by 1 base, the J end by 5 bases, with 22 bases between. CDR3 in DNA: TGTGCCAGCAGTTTATACGCCCCCTGGTATGGGCAGGGAGATACGCAGTATTTT. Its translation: CASSLYAPWYGQGDTQYF.

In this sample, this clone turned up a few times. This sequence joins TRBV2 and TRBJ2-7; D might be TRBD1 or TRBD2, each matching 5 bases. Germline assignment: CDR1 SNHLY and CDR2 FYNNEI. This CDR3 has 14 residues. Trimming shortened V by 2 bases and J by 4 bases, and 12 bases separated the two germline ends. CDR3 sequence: CASSEQGDYYEQYF. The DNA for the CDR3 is TGTGCCAGCAGTGAACAGGGAGATTATTACGAGCAGTACTTC.

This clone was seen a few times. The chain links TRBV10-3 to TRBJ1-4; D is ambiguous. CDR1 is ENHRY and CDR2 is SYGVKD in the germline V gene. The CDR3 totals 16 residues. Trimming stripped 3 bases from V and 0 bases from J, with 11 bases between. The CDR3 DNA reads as TGTGCCATCAGTGACCCCGATCCCTCAACTAATGAAAAACTGTTTTTT. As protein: CAISDPDPSTNEKLFF.

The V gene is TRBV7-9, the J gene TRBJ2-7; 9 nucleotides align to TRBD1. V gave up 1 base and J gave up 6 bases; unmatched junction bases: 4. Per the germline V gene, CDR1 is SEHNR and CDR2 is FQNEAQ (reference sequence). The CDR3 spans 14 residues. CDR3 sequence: CASSLGTGEGEQYF. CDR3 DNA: TGTGCCAGCAGCTTAGGGACAGGGGAAGGCGAGCAGTACTTC.

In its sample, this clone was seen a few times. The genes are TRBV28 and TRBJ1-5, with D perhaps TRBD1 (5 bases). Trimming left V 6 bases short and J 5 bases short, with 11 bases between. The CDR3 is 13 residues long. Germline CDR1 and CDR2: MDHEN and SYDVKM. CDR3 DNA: TGTGCCAGCAGATTAGGGACCTATCAGCCCCAGCATTTT. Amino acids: CASRLGTYQPQHF.

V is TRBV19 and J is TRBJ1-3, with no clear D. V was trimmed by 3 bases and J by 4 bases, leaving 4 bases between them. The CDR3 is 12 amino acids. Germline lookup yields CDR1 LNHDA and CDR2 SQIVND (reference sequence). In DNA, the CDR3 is TGTGCCAGTAGTATTGAAGGAAACACCATATATTTT. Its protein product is CASSIEGNTIYF.

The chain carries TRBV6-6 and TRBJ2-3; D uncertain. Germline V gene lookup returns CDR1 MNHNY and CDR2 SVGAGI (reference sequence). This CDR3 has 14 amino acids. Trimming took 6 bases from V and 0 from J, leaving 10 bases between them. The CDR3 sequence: CASRRTDSTDTQYF. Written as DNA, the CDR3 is TGTGCCAGCAGAAGGACGGACAGCACAGATACGCAGTATTTT.